Below, 9 T cell receptor beta chains from the same sample are listed, as sequenced in a study of blood T cell repertoires in COVID-19. Only in-frame clones appear in the TCRdb table, and some are missing; sequencing was by immunoSEQ multiplex PCR. The table has about 20,000 clones, about 90% seen once. The sequenced material came from peripheral blood. All receptors come from a man between 65 and 85 years old with active COVID-19.

The V and J genes are TRBV10-2 and TRBJ1-2, with D possibly TRBD1 on 5 matching bases. This CDR3 has 13 residues. Looked up from germline, CDR1 is WSHSY and CDR2 is SAAADI. V was trimmed by 3 bases and J by 7 bases, leaving 12 bases between them. The CDR3 DNA is TGCGCCAGCAGTGAACCCTGGACAAGTGGCTACACCTTC. Its translation is CASSEPWTSGYTF.

The J gene is TRBJ2-3, the V gene TRBV20-1, with D perhaps matching TRBD1 (6 bases). The CDR3 totals 15 residues. V lost 3 bases and J lost 3, with 16 bases in between. CDR1 and CDR2 (germline): DFQATT, SNEGSKA (reference sequence). This CDR3 is CSASWQGIGTDTQYF. The CDR3 bases are TGCAGTGCTAGTTGGCAGGGGATAGGGACAGATACGCAGTATTTT.

The rearrangement joins TRBV19 to TRBJ1-2; D ambiguous. Germline CDR1 is LNHDA and CDR2 is SQIVND (reference sequence). Trimming pared 3 bases from V and 4 bases from J, leaving 9 bases between. The CDR3 has 13 amino acids. Written as DNA, the CDR3 is TGTGCCAGTAGTATCAAGACTTTCTATGGCTACACCTTC. Encoded protein: CASSIKTFYGYTF.

The genes are TRBV4-1 and TRBJ2-5; D is perhaps TRBD1 (5 bases). Deletions cut 5 bases from V and 5 bases from J, with 15 bases between. The germline CDR1 and CDR2 sequences are MGHRA and YSYEKL. This CDR3 is 14 amino acids long. The CDR3 nucleotides are TGCGCCAGCAGCAAACAGGAACAGTGGGAGACCCAGTACTTC. Translated: CASSKQEQWETQYF.

This chain uses TRBV4-3 with TRBJ2-5; TRBD1 is a possible D gene (5 bases). This CDR3 has 15 residues. Trimming shortened V by 2 bases and J by 5 bases, and 15 bases separated the two germline ends. Germline CDR1 and CDR2: LGHNA and YSLEER. CDR3 sequence reads: CASSQSAGIIETQYF. CDR3 nucleotide sequence: TGCGCCAGCAGCCAATCGGCAGGGATAATCGAGACCCAGTACTTC.

The V call is TRBV18, the J call TRBJ2-3; weak D call: TRBD1 (5 bases). The germline CDR1 and CDR2 sequences are KGHSH and LQKENI. Deletions cut 1 base from V and 1 base from J, with 9 bases between. The CDR3 is 15 residues long. The CDR3 bases are TGTGCCAGCTCACCACTAGGGGCGGGCACAGATACGCAGTATTTT. This translates into CASSPLGAGTDTQYF.

The J gene is TRBJ2-1, the V gene TRBV4-2; D perhaps matches TRBD2 (7 bases). The germline CDR1 and CDR2 sequences are LGHNA and YNFKEQ. This CDR3 is 20 amino acids long. Trimming removed 0 bases from V and 1 base from J, with 22 bases in between. CDR3 protein: CASSQESAGRGKGSYNEQFF. For the CDR3, the DNA is TGTGCCAGCAGCCAAGAGTCGGCGGGGAGGGGGAAGGGTTCCTACAATGAGCAGTTCTTC.

The rearrangement uses TRBV7-6 and TRBJ2-7, with 14 bases matching TRBD2. CDR3 size: 19 residues. J lost 2 bases, V lost 5 bases, and 14 bases had no gene match. CDR1 SGHVS and CDR2 FNYEAQ come from the germline V gene. CDR3 loop: CASSRVPGLAGVDPYEQYF. The CDR3 nucleotides are TGTGCCAGCAGCCGTGTTCCGGGACTAGCGGGGGTAGATCCCTACGAGCAGTACTTC.

This clone was seen only once. The chain has TRBV7-9 and TRBJ2-7, with unresolved D. The CDR3 has 14 residues. Germline V lookup: CDR1 SEHNR, CDR2 FQNEAQ (reference sequence). Trimming stripped 5 bases from V and 4 bases from J, with 15 bases between. Written as DNA, the CDR3 is TGTGCCAGCAGCGATTTCTCGGGTTGGTACGAGCAGTACTTC. Protein sequence: CASSDFSGWYEQYF.